This T cell receptor (beta chain) stems from a study of blood T cells in healthy people across ages. Study summary: Template switching caught about one barcoded beta molecule for each two T cells.

A minimum of 5 micrograms of total RNA was extracted per sample. With a J-beta primer mix and a sample-barcoded 5' primer, a second PCR ran about 7 to 12 cycles. Each cDNA was tagged by a template-switch adaptor containing 12 random nucleotides. Using its own MiXCR run on the 5' RACE reads, TCRdb lists one record per CDR3 protein. Of over a million distinct CDR3 sequences in the sample, roughly 45% were seen once. The V and J ends lost 5 bases and 1 base, in that order; junction bases with no gene match: 9. The V gene's germline CDR1 is MNHNS and CDR2 SASEGT. The CDR3 contains 19 residues. The receptor comes from an older woman in good health. Sample: blood. This chain links TRBV6-1 with TRBJ2-1; 15 nucleotides line up with TRBD2. This CDR3 is CASSPRTSGRVGSYNEQFF. The DNA of the CDR3 is TGTGCCAGCAGTCCCCGGACTAGCGGGAGGGTAGGTTCCTACAATGAGCAGTTCTTC.